This T cell receptor beta chain comes out of a study of radiation and T cells in renal cell carcinoma. The treatment denotes: 15 Gy SBRT to primary tumor, nephrectomy 4 weeks later. The CDR3 length is 16 residues. CDR1 is MNHNY and CDR2 is SVGAGI in the germline V gene (reference sequence). The ends lost 8 bases at V and 6 bases at J; junction bases unmatched: 15. Findings of the study overall: Intratumoral heterogeneity was not captured in these approximately 1 g regions.

Profiling relied on immunoSEQ multiplex PCR, and the TCRdb table lists in-frame clones only, not all of them. The sample has some 14,000 clones, 64% seen once; the top ten hold 25% to 30%. For this clone: Its antigen remains unidentified.

V and J are TRBV6-6 and TRBJ1-1; 10 bases line up with TRBD1. This specimen was tumor tissue, taken from a patient whose treatment included radiotherapy and nephrectomy. The clonotype was recovered from a woman between 65 and 79 years old with renal cell carcinoma. The CDR3 is CASANLRDRGGSEAFF. In DNA form, the CDR3 reads TGTGCCAGCGCAAACCTCCGGGACAGGGGTGGTTCTGAAGCTTTCTTT.